The source of this TCR beta chain is a study of blood T cell repertoires in COVID-19. As for the study in general: Donors in the United States, Italy and Spain gave samples during acute or convalescent COVID-19. T cells, B-cell-depleted T cells, or PBMCs supplied cDNA or gDNA.

The authors' processing: Estimation of nucleated cell counts was performed using reference gene primer amplification. The method was immunoSEQ multiplex PCR; TCRdb's version includes in-frame clones alone and lacks a portion of them. D and trimming come from the DNA, and the V and J calls and clone size come from that table. The data hold 450,000 to 500,000 clones, with 80% to 90% observed a single time. The CDR3 runs to 16 residues. Germline lookup yields CDR1 MNHEY and CDR2 SMNVEV (reference sequence). V shed 7 bases and J 2 bases; nucleotides not matched to a gene: 11. The chain carries TRBV27 and TRBJ2-4; TRBD2 matches at 7 bases. Input material: peripheral blood. This clonotype was obtained from a human donor in a cohort sampled during active COVID-19. The CDR3 reads CASTRGGGESKNIQYF. CDR3 nucleotides: TGTGCCAGCACGCGCGGGGGAGGGGAGTCCAAAAACATTCAGTACTTC.